Each of the 8 T cell receptor beta chains below was sequenced from the same sample in a study of prognosis after radiotherapy for stage I lung cancer. Genomic DNA was the source, and TCR beta CDR3 was amplified from it by two-round multiplex PCR. First-round PCR amplification was performed with primers specific to each TRBV and TRBJ gene. TCRdb processed the multiplex PCR reads anew with MiXCR; each CDR3 protein has one entry. The repertoire holds about 27,000 distinct CDR3 sequences, with around 30% as singletons. The sequences come from PBMCs, collected before or after stereotactic body radiation therapy (not recorded which). These receptor sequences come from a donor of 50 years or more with non-small cell lung cancer.

This clonotype came up many times. DNA of the CDR3: TGCGCCAGCTTAAGCGGCAGAGGTAGCGGGGAGCTGTTTTTT. Translating it yields CASLSGRGSGELFF. The V call is TRBV10-2, the J call TRBJ2-2; TRBD2 is a possible D gene (5 bases). The ends were cut back, 8 bases at V and 7 bases at J, with 17 bases in the middle. Germline lookup yields CDR1 WSHSY and CDR2 SAAADI. This CDR3 spans 14 amino acids.

This clonotype was observed at least ten times. This chain uses TRBV13 with TRBJ1-2, with unresolved D. The V and J ends lost 10 bases and 8 bases respectively, with 11 bases between them. This CDR3 has 10 residues. The V gene's germline CDR1 is PRHDT and CDR2 FYEKMQ (reference sequence). The CDR3 loop reads CATPLRGYTF. CDR3 nucleotide sequence: TGTGCCACCCCGTTGCGGGGCTACACCTTC.

As regards this clonotype: A far larger clone is off by one base, so a read error is likely. The rearrangement joins TRBV6-1 to TRBJ2-3; TRBD1 aligns across 7 bases. This CDR3 region has 12 residues. Germline CDR1 is MNHNS and CDR2 is SASEGT. This chain's CDR3 is CASIEGRQGQYF. Here the CDR3 DNA reads TGTGCCAGCATTGAAGGCCGACAGGGGCAGTATTTT.

This clonotype has a count of ten or more. V gene TRBV3-1 combines with J gene TRBJ1-3; D may be TRBD1 (5 bases). Between the trimmed V and J ends, which lost 2 bases and 4 bases, there was a span of 12 bases. Germline CDR1 LGHDT, CDR2 YNNKEL (reference sequence). The CDR3 runs 15 residues. DNA of the CDR3: TGTGCCAGCAGCCAACCAAGGGGATCCGGAAACACCATATATTTT. Translated: CASSQPRGSGNTIYF.

At least ten counts were recorded for this clonotype. J is TRBJ2-5 and V is TRBV5-1; 7 bases match TRBD1. CDR1 is SGHRS, CDR2 YFSETQ, per germline. The CDR3 sequence is 13 residues long. The ends lost 5 bases at V and 2 bases at J; junction bases unmatched: 3. CDR3 DNA: TGCGCCAGCAGGGGGACAGAACAAGAGACCCAGTACTTC. Translated, it gives CASRGTEQETQYF.

A word on this clonotype: A much larger clone lies one base from this, so it may be a read error. V usage is TRBV3-1 and J usage is TRBJ2-7; D possibly uses TRBD1 or TRBD2 (5 bases each). The CDR3 spans 14 residues. Germline loops: CDR1 LGHDT, CDR2 YNNKEL (reference sequence). DNA of the CDR3: TGTGCCATCAGCCAAGGGGACGTCAGGTACGAGCAGTACTTC. Translation gives CAISQGDVRYEQYF.

At least ten counts were recorded for this clonotype. The genes are TRBV20-1 and TRBJ1-2, with 8 bases lining up with TRBD1. Germline V CDR1 and CDR2: DFQATT, SNEGSKA (reference sequence). V was clipped by 6 bases and J by 3 bases; unmatched bases: 9. The CDR3 length is 14 residues. The CDR3 nucleotides are TGCAGTGCCCCGGGCCAGGGGGCGGACTATGGCTACACCTTC. Its protein is CSAPGQGADYGYTF.

In this sample, this clonotype turned up many times. This chain links TRBV7-6 with TRBJ2-2; D tentatively fits TRBD1 or TRBD2 (6 bases each). CDR3 length: 14 residues. The V gene's germline CDR1 is SGHVS and CDR2 FNYEAQ. V was clipped by 6 bases and J by 2 bases, with 10 bases between them. CDR3: CASRRDINTGELFF. CDR3 nucleotide sequence: TGTGCCAGCAGGCGGGACATAAACACCGGGGAGCTGTTTTTT.